The next 11 T cell receptor beta chains were all read from a single sample in a study of blood T cell repertoires in COVID-19. The table came from immunoSEQ multiplex PCR; TCRdb's copy has only in-frame clones and leaves some out. The sample has about 170,000 clones, around four fifths seen once. The sample comprised peripheral blood. These receptors all come from a woman aged 80 or over with acute or convalescent COVID-19.

The chain carries TRBV3-1 (or the pseudogene TRBV3-2) and TRBJ2-2; 11 bases align to TRBD2. The CDR3 covers 17 residues. Germline assignment: CDR1 LGHDT and CDR2 YNNKEL (reference sequence). J was trimmed by 0 bases and V by 6 bases; bases with no gene match: 6. The chain's CDR3 is CASRLISGRANTGELFF. CDR3 nucleotide sequence: TGTGCCAGCAGACTCATTAGCGGGAGGGCGAACACCGGGGAGCTGTTTTTT.

This clone was picked up one time. This rearrangement joins TRBV7-6 to TRBJ2-1, with a possible D match to TRBD1 (7 bases). The germline gives CDR1 SGHVS, CDR2 FNYEAQ. This CDR3 comprises 14 residues. The V end lost 2 bases, the J end lost 3 bases, and 8 bases lay between the germline ends. CDR3 DNA: TGTGCCAGCAGCTTACAGGGGGGCTACAATGAGCAGTTCTTC. This translates into CASSLQGGYNEQFF.

The chain couples TRBV9 to TRBJ1-2; 7 bases align to TRBD1. The V segment lost 4 bases and the J segment 3 bases; nucleotides outside the gene matches: 9. Germline V gene lookup returns CDR1 SGDLS and CDR2 YYNGEE. This CDR3 spans 15 amino acids. Written as DNA, the CDR3 is TGTGCCAGCAGCTTTAGGGACAGTAAATACTATGGCTACACCTTC. Protein sequence: CASSFRDSKYYGYTF.

CDR3 loop: CASSVGGRKMDTQYF. The CDR3 DNA reads TGTGCCAGCAGCGTAGGTGGCAGAAAGATGGATACGCAGTATTTT. The rearrangement joins TRBV9 to TRBJ2-3; D uncertain. The CDR3 contains 15 residues. Germline V gene sequence: CDR1 SGDLS, CDR2 YYNGEE. V was shortened by 0 bases and J by 6 bases, with 14 bases between the two germline ends.

This clone showed up many times. The V and J genes are TRBV4-1 and TRBJ2-1, with 8 nucleotides matching TRBD1. From germline, CDR1 is MGHRA and CDR2 YSYEKL. The CDR3 is 16 amino acids. Unmatched junction bases numbered 5, after V lost 0 bases and J lost 4 bases. CDR3 sequence (DNA): TGCGCCAGCAGCCAAGAAGTCGGACAGGGATACAATGAGCAGTTCTTC. Translated: CASSQEVGQGYNEQFF.

The chain carries TRBV10-1 and TRBJ2-2; D not certain. Trimming pared 6 bases from V and 6 bases from J, leaving 17 bases between. Per germline, CDR1 WNHNN and CDR2 SYGVQD (reference sequence). The CDR3 is made up of 15 amino acids. In DNA form, the CDR3 reads TGCGCCAGCAGCGCCCGCCCTAGTACCGCCGGGGAGCTGTTTTTT. Translating gives CASSARPSTAGELFF.

The V gene is TRBV24-1, the J gene TRBJ2-3; TRBD1 aligns across 8 bases. The CDR3 totals 14 residues. V lost 5 bases and J lost 6; bases outside the gene matches: 6. Germline V gives CDR1 KGHDR, CDR2 SFDVKD. As DNA, the CDR3 is TGTGCCACCAGTGCCCTGGACAGGGATGATACGCAGTATTTT. Its protein product is CATSALDRDDTQYF.

Notes on this clone: One end of the junction is discordant with germline, which a read error may explain. The V call is TRBV7-9, the J call TRBJ1-3; 9 nucleotides agree with TRBD1. Germline CDR1 SEHNR, CDR2 FQNEAQ (reference sequence). The CDR3 spans 15 residues. CDR3 DNA sequence: TGTGCCAGCAGCTTCCCCACGGGACAGGGAACCACCATATATTTT. Protein product: CASSFPTGQGTTIYF.

This chain uses TRBV18 with TRBJ1-6; D is possibly TRBD1 (6 bases). Germline assignment: CDR1 KGHSH and CDR2 LQKENI. V dropped 6 bases and J dropped 7 bases, with 16 bases sitting between them. The CDR3 has 15 amino acids. The CDR3 DNA follows: TGTGCCAGCTCCCGAGGTGGGGGCCAGAATTCACCCCTCCACTTT. Its translation is CASSRGGGQNSPLHF.

V and J are TRBV29-1 and TRBJ2-1; no firm D call. The germline gives CDR1 SQVTM, CDR2 ANQGSEA. V lost 3 bases, J lost 4 bases, and 10 bases lay in between. This CDR3 region has 13 residues. The CDR3 here is CSVDRAPYNEQFF. Written as DNA, the CDR3 is TGCAGCGTTGACCGAGCCCCTTACAATGAGCAGTTCTTC.

This chain joins TRBV6-5 and TRBJ2-2; possible D gene TRBD2, 6 bases. The CDR3 extends over 15 amino acids. CDR1 and CDR2 (germline): MNHEY, SVGAGI. Trimming cost V 1 base and J 0 bases, with 6 bases left between them. CDR3: CASSYLAANTGELFF. CDR3 nucleotide sequence: TGTGCCAGCAGTTACTTAGCGGCGAACACCGGGGAGCTGTTTTTT.